These 24 T cell receptor beta chains share one sample of origin, sequenced in a study of somatic mutations in cytotoxic T cells in rheumatoid arthritis. Data came from immunoSEQ multiplex PCR; TCRdb stores just in-frame clones and leaves some out. The profile shows about 16,000 clones, more than 70% of them singletons. The specimen sequenced was CD8+ T cells sorted from blood. The receptors here all came from an adult with rheumatoid arthritis.

The rearrangement links TRBV28 to TRBJ1-5, with 11 bases matching TRBD1. Germline CDR1 reads MDHEN; CDR2 reads SYDVKM. CDR3 length equals 16 residues. The V and J ends lost 4 bases and 1 base, in that order; junction bases with no gene match: 3. The DNA for the CDR3 is TGTGCCAGCAGTTCCCGGACAGGGGGCAGCAATCAGCCCCAGCATTTT. The encoded protein is CASSSRTGGSNQPQHF.

The chain is built from TRBV29-1 and TRBJ1-1; D not certain. The ends were cut back, 7 bases at V and 4 bases at J, with 10 bases in the middle. The germline V gene has CDR1 SQVTM and CDR2 ANQGSEA. The CDR3 runs to 11 residues. The CDR3 here is CSGADGTEAFF. CDR3 DNA sequence: TGCAGCGGGGCGGATGGCACTGAAGCTTTCTTT.

The gene calls are TRBV5-6 and TRBJ2-5; 9 nucleotides align to TRBD1. Germline values: CDR1 SGHDT, CDR2 YYEEEE. The CDR3 has 14 residues. Trimming cost V 5 bases and J 3 bases; bases outside gene matches: 5. The chain's CDR3 is CASSPQGAEETQYF. The CDR3 DNA is TGTGCCAGCAGTCCACAGGGGGCCGAAGAGACCCAGTACTTC.

The gene calls are TRBV9 and TRBJ2-1, with 8 bases aligning to TRBD2. This CDR3 is 16 amino acids long. V shed 4 bases and J 1 base; nucleotides not matched to a gene: 7. Germline loops: CDR1 SGDLS, CDR2 YYNGEE. CDR3 sequence: CASSSPGGASYNEQFF. The CDR3 bases are TGTGCCAGCAGCTCCCCCGGGGGGGCATCCTACAATGAGCAGTTCTTC.

The rearrangement links TRBV28 to TRBJ1-5; D is unclear. V was pared by 6 bases and J by 6 bases, with 6 bases between. CDR1 and CDR2 (germline): MDHEN, SYDVKM. The CDR3 sequence is 11 residues long. This chain's CDR3 is CASSFAQPQHF. CDR3 coding DNA: TGTGCCAGCAGCTTCGCTCAGCCCCAGCATTTT.

The chain combines TRBV6-4 with TRBJ2-3; TRBD2 matches at 11 bases. Germline V lookup: CDR1 MRHNA, CDR2 SNTAGT. CDR3 size: 15 residues. V was pared by 2 bases and J by 4 bases, with 2 bases of the junction left unmatched. The CDR3 sequence is CASSDTSGGSDTQYF. In DNA, the CDR3 is TGTGCCAGCAGTGACACTAGCGGGGGATCAGATACGCAGTATTTT.

The V gene is TRBV6-6, the J gene TRBJ1-1, with D possibly being TRBD1 (5 bases). The CDR3 runs to 14 residues. Trimming took off 4 bases at V and 4 bases at J, with 13 bases between the two ends. Germline-derived CDR1 and CDR2 are MNHNY and SVGAGI (reference sequence). CDR3 region: CASSSLRQPTEAFF. The CDR3 coding sequence is TGTGCCAGCAGTTCGTTAAGACAGCCCACTGAAGCTTTCTTT.

The chain has TRBV10-2 and TRBJ2-7; D tentatively fits TRBD1 or TRBD2 (5 bases each). There are 14 residues in the CDR3. Per germline, CDR1 WSHSY and CDR2 SAAADI. The V end was cut by 3 bases, the J end by 7 bases, with 16 bases between. The CDR3: CASSEGQGVREQYF. DNA of the CDR3: TGCGCCAGCAGTGAAGGGCAGGGAGTTCGGGAGCAGTACTTC.

The rearrangement links TRBV29-1 to TRBJ1-3; D not certain. CDR3 length equals 13 residues. Germline lookup yields CDR1 SQVTM and CDR2 ANQGSEA. V lost 4 bases to trimming and J lost 1 base, with 8 bases between them. CDR3 in amino acids: CSVGDNSGNTIYF. CDR3 DNA: TGCAGCGTTGGCGACAATTCTGGAAACACCATATATTTT.

In this sample, this clone turned up once. The chain employs TRBV25-1 and TRBJ1-2; the D is unclear. From germline, CDR1 is MGHDK and CDR2 SYGVNS. V lost 4 bases to trimming and J lost 6 bases, with 9 bases between them. This CDR3 contains 12 residues. The CDR3 reads CASSVAIDGYTF. The CDR3 bases are TGTGCCAGCAGTGTTGCTATCGATGGCTACACCTTC.

The genes are TRBV7-9 and TRBJ2-1; 7 nucleotides align to TRBD2. J was trimmed by 0 bases and V by 6 bases; bases with no gene match: 17. The V gene's germline CDR1 is SEHNR and CDR2 FQNEAQ (reference sequence). The CDR3 is made up of 19 amino acids. CDR3 bases: TGTGCCAGCAGTTCCCAGAGGCCCGGGGCGGGGGACTCCTACAATGAGCAGTTCTTC. It translates to CASSSQRPGAGDSYNEQFF.

The V gene is TRBV4-1, the J gene TRBJ2-1, with 9 positions matching TRBD2. V was clipped by 0 bases and J by 4 bases; unmatched bases: 1. The CDR3 totals 15 residues. In germline, CDR1 is MGHRA, CDR2 YSYEKL. The CDR3 DNA reads as TGCGCCAGCAGCCAAGAAAGCGGGGGGTACAATGAGCAGTTCTTC. It specifies CASSQESGGYNEQFF.

This rearrangement joins TRBV6-5 to TRBJ1-2; D uncertain. The CDR3 loop spans 12 amino acids. CDR1 and CDR2 (germline): MNHEY, SVGAGI. Trimming removed 2 bases at V and 5 bases at J, with 6 bases between. CDR3 loop: CASSYDGYGYTF. Written as DNA, the CDR3 is TGTGCCAGCAGTTACGATGGGTATGGCTACACCTTC.

Written as DNA, the CDR3 is TGTGCCAGCAGGGATACAGGGAGCACCTACAATGAGCAGTTCTTC. It is translated as CASRDTGSTYNEQFF. The chain uses TRBV7-8 and TRBJ2-1, with D perhaps matching TRBD1 (6 bases). The CDR3 loop spans 15 amino acids. Per germline, CDR1 SGHVS and CDR2 FQNEAQ. With 6 bases removed from V and 2 bases from J, the gap between germline ends came to 14 bases.

This sequence joins TRBV28 and TRBJ2-5, with TRBD2 as a possible D gene (7 bases). This CDR3 has 17 residues. V lost 6 bases and J 1 base, leaving 21 bases between the germline ends. CDR1 MDHEN and CDR2 SYDVKM come from the germline V gene. The CDR3 nucleotides are TGTGCCAGCAGCCCCTCCCGCGGCGGGGGCTTCCAAGAGACCCAGTACTTC. Translated: CASSPSRGGGFQETQYF.

This chain joins TRBV7-8 and TRBJ2-2; D may be TRBD1 (6 bases). The CDR3 is 15 residues long. From germline, CDR1 is SGHVS and CDR2 FQNEAQ. V lost 4 bases and J lost 0, with 9 bases in between. The CDR3 loop reads CASSSWGPNTGELFF. CDR3 sequence (DNA): TGTGCCAGCAGCTCGTGGGGGCCGAACACCGGGGAGCTGTTTTTT.

This clone occurred once. Other DNA variants within this sample encode the same CDR3. The chain joins TRBV9 to TRBJ2-3; 9 bases agree with TRBD1. CDR3 length: 15 residues. Germline lookup yields CDR1 SGDLS and CDR2 YYNGEE. J was trimmed by 2 bases and V by 3 bases; bases with no gene match: 4. CDR3 protein: CASSAGQGSTDTQYF. The CDR3 region has the DNA TGTGCCAGCAGCGCCGGACAGGGGTCCACAGATACGCAGTATTTT.

The V gene is TRBV6-5, the J gene TRBJ2-7; maybe TRBD2 (5 bases). Trimming pared 6 bases from V and 0 bases from J, leaving 9 bases between. This CDR3 has 13 residues. Looked up from germline, CDR1 is MNHEY and CDR2 is SVGAGI. The chain's CDR3 is CASRVGSSYEQYF. The CDR3 nucleotides are TGTGCCAGCAGGGTGGGGAGCTCCTACGAGCAGTACTTC.

J is TRBJ2-2 and V is TRBV7-9; weak D call: TRBD1 (6 bases). Per the germline V gene, CDR1 is SEHNR and CDR2 is FQNEAQ (reference sequence). Trimming shortened V by 4 bases and J by 7 bases, and 19 bases separated the two germline ends. There are 16 residues in the CDR3. CDR3 nucleotides: TGTGCCAGCAGCTCGACCTTGGACGGGGACAACGGGGAGCTGTTTTTT. Its translation: CASSSTLDGDNGELFF.

J is TRBJ2-3 and V is TRBV5-1, with D possibly called TRBD1 or TRBD2 (5 bases each). The CDR3 runs 13 residues. Germline CDR1 reads SGHRS; CDR2 reads YFSETQ. Deletions cut 10 bases from V and 4 bases from J, with 16 bases between. CDR3 nucleotides: TGCGCCGCCAGGGCGAGCGGTGCAGATACGCAGTATTTT. Amino acids: CAARASGADTQYF.

J is TRBJ2-3 and V is TRBV30, with a possible D match to TRBD2 (5 bases). The CDR3 has 14 residues. Germline V gives CDR1 GTSNPN, CDR2 SVGIG (reference sequence). The V end lost 0 bases, the J end lost 1 base, and 8 bases lay between the germline ends. This CDR3 reads CAWSVDSRTDTQYF. CDR3 nucleotide sequence: TGTGCCTGGAGTGTGGACTCCCGCACAGATACGCAGTATTTT.

Remarks on this clone: Additional DNA sequences in this sample encode the identical CDR3. The chain employs TRBV2 and TRBJ2-3; D perhaps matches TRBD2 (6 bases). V dropped 4 bases and J dropped 0 bases, with 8 bases sitting between them. CDR1 and CDR2 (germline): SNHLY, FYNNEI. The CDR3 extends over 14 amino acids. The CDR3 spells CASSGGASTDTQYF. CDR3 DNA: TGTGCCAGCAGTGGCGGGGCGAGCACAGATACGCAGTATTTT.

The table lists this clone with a count of one. A junction end diverges from the germline sequence, so it may reflect a read error. This chain's CDR3 is CASSEWQWGNRPQHF. The CDR3 DNA reads as TGTGCCAGCAGTGAATGGCAGTGGGGCAATCGGCCCCAGCATTTT. V is TRBV6-1 and J is TRBJ1-5, with a weak D call TRBD1 (5 bases). Germline-derived CDR1 and CDR2 are MNHNS and SASEGT. The CDR3 is 15 residues long.

This sequence joins TRBV7-3 and TRBJ2-7; maybe TRBD2 (6 bases). CDR3 length: 13 residues. Germline CDR1 SGHTA, CDR2 FQGTGA. The ends were cut back, 5 bases at V and 7 bases at J, with 15 bases in the middle. CDR3 DNA: TGTGCCAGCAGCCCCGGGAGCGCGGGTGAGCAGTACTTC. The encoded protein is CASSPGSAGEQYF.